The clone carrying this T cell receptor (beta chain) was detected a few times. Produced via immunoSEQ multiplex PCR; TCRdb's table is partial and in-frame only. The sample includes around 130,000 clones, about 80% of them seen just once. The germline CDR1 and CDR2 sequences are SGHVS and FNYEAQ. The V end was cut by 5 bases, the J end by 1 base, with 23 bases between. The CDR3 has 19 amino acids. The sample belongs to a study of blood T cell repertoires in COVID-19. About the study: The cDNA or gDNA used as material had been derived from T cells, B-cell-depleted T cells, or PBMCs.

Source material: peripheral blood. This sequence joins TRBV7-6 and TRBJ2-2, with D unclear. The source of this sequence is a woman aged 45 to 65 with acute or convalescent COVID-19. CDR3 nucleotides: TGTGCCAGCAGCCCTTCGATCAAAAGGCCACAGAGGAACACCGGGGAGCTGTTTTTT. Protein sequence: CASSPSIKRPQRNTGELFF.